This T cell receptor beta chain is drawn from a study of T cell responses to AZD1222 COVID-19 vaccine. General study results and limits: Baseline seropositivity characterized only six AZD1222 recipients. Spike-specific TCR breadth rose after two AZD1222 doses, and depth rose as well.

The data were produced by immunoSEQ multiplex PCR, yet TCRdb's version contains in-frame clones alone and is incomplete. The data hold roughly 200,000 clones, with about 89% observed a single time. V lost 7 bases and J 1 base, leaving 15 bases between the germline ends. This CDR3 has 16 amino acids. Germline V gives CDR1 KGHDR, CDR2 SFDVKD. Worth noting for this clone: Its specificity is not known.

The chain combines TRBV24-1 with TRBJ2-2; possible D gene TRBD1, 7 bases. The material sequenced was peripheral blood, taken 28 days after the second AZD1222 dose. This TCR was sampled from an adult who received the AZD1222 COVID-19 vaccine. For the CDR3, the DNA is TGTGCCACCAGCGGCTTGCAGGGGGGGAACACCGGGGAGCTGTTTTTT. It yields the protein CATSGLQGGNTGELFF.